This T cell receptor beta chain was identified in a study of regulatory T cells in long-lasting Graves disease. Study-wide context: Persistent Graves' disease denoted over 5 years of antithyroid drugs plus positive TSH receptor antibodies.

As for time point: persistent/refractory GD, antithyroid drugs over 5 years with positive TRAb. RNA extracted from PBMCs served as the sequencing template. This CDR3 comprises 13 residues. Trimming stripped 0 bases from V and 6 bases from J, with 9 bases between. In germline, CDR1 is SGHRS, CDR2 YFSETQ. Arm-PCR of CDR3 regions and iRepertoire HTBI primers were used to build TCR beta libraries. Authors' methods: From all samples, identification returned over 11 TRBJ and about 63 TRBV segments. TCRdb recomputed calls from the multiplex PCR reads with MiXCR, one row per CDR3 protein. These V and J calls rely on TCRdb rather than the paper's analysis. The repertoire holds hundreds of thousands of distinct CDR3 sequences, with 20% to 25% as singletons.

The chain links TRBV5-1 to TRBJ2-5; D may be TRBD1 or TRBD2 (5 bases each). The sequencing used peripheral blood mononuclear cells (PBMCs), collected when the disease was refractory, from a patient treated with antithyroid drugs. This sequence originates from a female donor with Graves disease. CDR3 bases: TGCGCCAGCAGCTTGGTGGGGGAGCAGACCCAGTACTTC. Translating gives CASSLVGEQTQYF.